This paragraph covers one T cell receptor beta chain sequence. The antigen this receptor binds is unknown. One base away there is no much larger clone; base qualities are not given. Peripheral blood CD8+ and CD4+ T cells from healthy donors, Susac syndrome patients and multiple sclerosis patients were profiled using high-throughput TCR beta sequencing. Recently defined diagnostic criteria for definite or probable disease were met by the Susac syndrome patients. Bulk CD8+ and CD4+ T cells were purified by magnetic negative isolation, whereas CD8+ TEMRA cells were enriched by FACS. Blood was collected in EDTA tubes and processed within 24 hours, with PBMCs isolated through density gradient centrifugation. PBMCs intended for TCR sequencing were cryopreserved in liquid nitrogen and were subsequently thawed in a 37 degrees C water bath. The sorted or isolated CD4+, CD8+ and CD8+ TEMRA cells reached a purity of at least 90%.

This sample stems from a study of CD8 T cells in Susac syndrome (dated by TCRdb to the late 2010s). A note on the overall study: Of the Susac syndrome patients who were sequenced, eight or nine were in clinical remission while five or six had clinically active disease. At the time of blood withdrawal, Susac syndrome patients were either therapy-naive, taking corticosteroids (with some also receiving IVIg), or on IVIg alone. The study used repertoire sequencing to test whether antigen drove CD8+ T cell activation and differentiation in Susac syndrome.

RNA was extracted using the RNeasy kit, and roughly 0.5 to 1 microgram was reverse transcribed with random hexamers. The immunoSEQ multiplex PCR assay, covering 54 Vbeta and 13 Jbeta segments, was used to amplify TCR beta CDR3 regions. PCR amplification bias was corrected by using a synthetic template baseline for primer optimization and computational correction. In the original analysis: Reads were annotated to V, D and J genes per IMGT and analyzed with immunoSEQ Analyzer, keeping only productive sequences. Clonality was calculated as one minus the Shannon entropy normalized by log2 of the number of productive unique sequences. Public and private clones were assessed among the 100 most prevalent clones of each patient and control. Clones were defined as Susac-specific when absent from the healthy and MS cohorts, from over 950 published viral clones and from other ImmuneACCESS disease sequences. Clones were called with MiXCR by TCRdb after fastp trimmed the public reads at Q25, and only in-frame beta chains were retained. Rows matching on CDR3 protein sequence are summarized as one entry with the most common DNA and genes. The V and J calls reflect TCRdb's pipeline rather than the authors' work. The sample yields about 150,000 distinct CDR3 sequences; approximately 96% were counted once. 0.065% to 0.095% of the sample is held by the ten biggest clonotypes.

What the authors observed across the whole study: The number of individuals in the TCR sequencing and HLA analysis was acknowledged as relatively small. No clonal expansion was detected in the CD4+ T cell repertoire of Susac syndrome patients.

Sequencing was carried out using CD4+ T cells from PBMCs. The receptor was derived from a human donor with Susac syndrome.

The nucleotide sequence reads TGCGCCAGCAGCCCACAGGGGGGGTATAACACTGAAGCTTTCTTT. Translated, it gives CASSPQGGYNTEAFF. The rearranged segments are TRBV5-1 and TRBJ1-1, and TRBD1 matches 8 of the central bases. The CDR3 holds 15 amino acids from the cysteine to the phenylalanine. Just the 45-base CDR3 DNA is kept, in frame starting at base 1. At the junction V is shortened by 4 bases and J by 2 bases; bases outside the gene matches: 7. The germline V gene provides CDR1 SGHRS and CDR2 YFSETQ.